Following are 28 T cell receptor beta chains from one sample sequenced in a study of blood T cell repertoires in COVID-19 (TCRdb year 2020). The method behind the library was the immunoSEQ multiplex PCR assay. As stored in TCRdb, this immuneACCESS dataset retains in-frame rearrangements with V and J assigned. A fraction of the clones does not appear; measured against another copy, unresolved V genes explain less than half of the discrepancy, and the remainder lacks a known reason. The sample data list nearly 300,000 clones, and 84% of these were observed just once. Of the sample, roughly 1.5% is held by the ten largest clones. Source material: peripheral blood. The source is a human donor with COVID-19, enrolled during active disease. The donor label of this sample is uncertain.

This chain joins TRBV5-6 and TRBJ1-1; 8 bases match TRBD1. The V segment lost 3 bases and the J segment 1 base; nucleotides outside the gene matches: 11. The CDR3 totals 17 residues. The germline CDR1 and CDR2 sequences are SGHDT and YYEEEE. The CDR3 region is CASSYGQGLGWNTEAFF. CDR3 DNA sequence: TGTGCCAGCAGCTACGGACAGGGACTCGGATGGAACACTGAAGCTTTCTTT. Supplemented by reference TRBV5-6 and TRBJ1-1, the full variable domain reads DAGVTQSPTHLIKTRGQQVTLRCSPKSGHDTVSWYQQALGQGPQFIFQYYEEEERQRGNFPDRFSGHQFPNYSSELNVNALLLGDSALYLCASSYGQGLGWNTEAFFGQGTRLTVV.

CDR3 amino acids: CSVEDLGQGFYF. Written as DNA, the CDR3 is TGCAGCGTTGAAGATCTTGGACAGGGCTTTTACTTC. The gene calls are TRBV29-1 and TRBJ2-7; 8 bases map to TRBD1. The germline gives CDR1 SQVTM, CDR2 ANQGSEA. The CDR3 is 12 residues long. V dropped 0 bases and J dropped 13; count of bases not matched to a gene: 8.

The rearrangement uses TRBV7-9 and TRBJ1-2; D is uncertain. Trimming removed 5 bases at V and 1 base at J, with 17 bases between. Germline V gene sequence: CDR1 SEHNR, CDR2 FQNEAQ (reference sequence). The CDR3 is 16 residues long. The CDR3 DNA follows: TGTGCCAGCAGCCCTCTTTACTCTCGGGTTAACTATGGCTACACCTTC. Its protein is CASSPLYSRVNYGYTF.

This clone appeared once. J is TRBJ2-5 and V is TRBV14, with 11 bases aligning to TRBD2. The CDR3 extends over 16 amino acids. Germline CDR1 reads SGHDN; CDR2 reads FVKESK. V was clipped by 5 bases and J by 2 bases; unmatched bases: 7. CDR3 loop: CASSYQGLAVQETQYF. DNA for the CDR3: TGTGCCAGCAGCTATCAGGGACTAGCGGTTCAAGAGACCCAGTACTTC.

V gene TRBV6-5 combines with J gene TRBJ1-1; the D is unclear. The CDR3 totals 15 residues. The V gene lost 7 bases and the J gene lost 1 base, with 16 bases spanning the gap. Germline V gene data show CDR1 as MNHEY and CDR2 as SVGAGI. CDR3 amino acids: CASNSLGRKNTEAFF. In DNA form, the CDR3 reads TGTGCCAGCAACTCCCTGGGCAGGAAGAACACTGAAGCTTTCTTT.

The V gene is TRBV12-2, the J gene TRBJ1-1. TRBV12-2 is designated a pseudogene. The CDR3 is 14 amino acids. For the CDR3, the DNA is TGTGCAAGTCGCTCCGGAGGAAGGAACACTGAAGCTTTCTTT. Residues: CASRSGGRNTEAFF.

This chain joins TRBV29-1 and TRBJ2-1; 15 nucleotides line up with TRBD2. Germline lookup yields CDR1 SQVTM and CDR2 ANQGSEA. J lost 1 base, V lost 6 bases, and 7 bases had no gene match. This CDR3 has 17 amino acids. The CDR3 is CSVGLAGGPGSYNEQFF. The CDR3 DNA follows: TGCAGCGTAGGACTAGCGGGAGGGCCGGGATCCTACAATGAGCAGTTCTTC.

This clone was seen a few times. This rearrangement joins TRBV9 to TRBJ2-3; no reliable D call. Germline V gene sequence: CDR1 SGDLS, CDR2 YYNGEE. Trimming pared 4 bases from V and 4 bases from J, leaving 4 bases between. The CDR3 is 11 residues long. CDR3 DNA sequence: TGTGCCAGCAGCCAGTCAGATACGCAGTATTTT. Its translation is CASSQSDTQYF.

This sequence joins TRBV20-1 and TRBJ2-1, with D uncertain. CDR1 is DFQATT, CDR2 SNEGSKA, per germline (reference sequence). The CDR3 consists of 14 residues. V was cut by 3 bases and J by 0 bases, with 9 bases left in between. In DNA form, the CDR3 reads TGCAGTGCTAGTGGTCCGAGCTCCTACAATGAGCAGTTCTTC. This codes for CSASGPSSYNEQFF.

CDR3 DNA sequence: TGTGCCAGCAGTGAAAGCTACACAGGGAGTTTAGAAGGGGATGGCTACACCTTC. Its translation: CASSESYTGSLEGDGYTF. This chain connects TRBV6-1 to TRBJ1-2; D is possibly TRBD1 (6 bases). V dropped 2 bases and J dropped 6 bases, with 25 bases sitting between them. Germline-derived CDR1 and CDR2 are MNHNS and SASEGT. The CDR3 has 18 amino acids.

This clone is a singleton in its sample. The chain carries TRBV19 and TRBJ1-5; the D is unclear. The CDR3 is 14 residues long. Germline values: CDR1 LNHDA, CDR2 SQIVND (reference sequence). The germline V and J ends were trimmed by 4 bases and 2 bases, with 9 bases remaining between them. For the CDR3, the DNA is TGTGCCAGTAGTACCCCCCGGGGCAATCAGCCCCAGCATTTT. Its translation: CASSTPRGNQPQHF.

CDR3 in DNA: TGTGCCAGCAGCCAAGGACTGAGGTCCGCGGGAGCGAGGAATGAGCAGTTCTTC. This gives the protein CASSQGLRSAGARNEQFF. The chain recombines TRBV3-1 (or the pseudogene TRBV3-2) with TRBJ2-1; 7 bases align to TRBD2. Unmatched junction bases numbered 16, after V lost 1 base and J lost 7 bases. The CDR3 covers 18 residues. Germline CDR1 reads LGHDT; CDR2 reads YNNKEL (reference sequence).

The CDR3 protein is CASSQGQRSTNEKLFF. DNA for the CDR3: TGCGCCAGCAGCCAAGGACAGAGATCAACTAATGAAAAACTGTTTTTT. The chain recombines TRBV5-1 with TRBJ1-4; TRBD1 might be the D (6 bases). Deletions cut 4 bases from V and 0 bases from J, with 13 bases between. Germline lookup yields CDR1 SGHRS and CDR2 YFSETQ. The CDR3 length is 16 residues.

V usage is TRBV9 and J usage is TRBJ2-2; 14 nucleotides match TRBD2. The V segment lost 4 bases and the J segment 5 bases; nucleotides outside the gene matches: 10. Germline V gene sequence: CDR1 SGDLS, CDR2 YYNGEE. The CDR3 covers 18 residues. CDR3 sequence reads: CASSPRGTSGSFTGELFF. CDR3 nucleotide sequence: TGTGCCAGCAGCCCTAGGGGGACTAGCGGGAGTTTTACCGGGGAGCTGTTTTTT.

The CDR3 coding sequence is TGTGCCAGCAGCAGCCACCCCCAGGGGGCTGGAAACACCATATATTTT. The encoded protein is CASSSHPQGAGNTIYF. The gene calls are TRBV14 and TRBJ1-3; TRBD1 aligns across 7 bases. Germline V gene data show CDR1 as SGHDN and CDR2 as FVKESK. This CDR3 spans 16 amino acids. Trimming took 5 bases from V and 2 from J; bases not matched to a gene: 9.

The rearrangement links TRBV6-2 or TRBV6-3 to TRBJ2-1; perhaps TRBD2 as D (6 bases). This CDR3 is built from 16 residues. V lost 4 bases to trimming and J lost 4 bases, with 17 bases between them. Germline V gene sequence: CDR1 MNHEY, CDR2 SVGEGT. The CDR3, as DNA: TGTGCCAGCAGTTCCCCCAGGAGCGGGCAATACAATGAGCAGTTCTTC. This codes for CASSSPRSGQYNEQFF.

This clone came up a few times. The chain combines TRBV5-1 with TRBJ2-1; 9 nucleotides line up with TRBD2. This CDR3 contains 17 residues. V shed 2 bases, J shed 0 bases, and the junction held 6 bases outside the gene matches. From germline, CDR1 is SGHRS and CDR2 YFSETQ. CDR3 coding DNA: TGCGCCAGCAGCTTTCCTAGCGGGGTGATCTCCTACAATGAGCAGTTCTTC. Protein: CASSFPSGVISYNEQFF.

This rearrangement joins TRBV28 to TRBJ1-5; TRBD1 matches 10 bases. The V and J ends lost 5 bases and 4 bases, in that order; junction bases with no gene match: 11. Germline loops: CDR1 MDHEN, CDR2 SYDVKM. The CDR3 totals 17 residues. CDR3 nucleotides: TGTGCCAGCAGTCCGATTGACAGGGGGCAGACAAATCAGCCCCAGCATTTT. Its translation is CASSPIDRGQTNQPQHF.

This chain connects TRBV9 to TRBJ1-2; tentatively, D is TRBD1 (6 bases). Germline V CDR1 and CDR2: SGDLS, YYNGEE. The V and J ends lost 3 bases and 0 bases respectively, with 24 bases between them. This CDR3 is 19 amino acids long. The CDR3 bases are TGTGCCAGCAGCGCCGACGGGGGGCAAGGGGGAGGTGCTAACTATGGCTACACCTTC. This sequence encodes CASSADGGQGGGANYGYTF.

J is TRBJ2-3 and V is TRBV30; TRBD1 matches at 11 bases. V gave up 2 bases and J gave up 3 bases; unmatched junction bases: 4. The V gene's germline CDR1 is GTSNPN and CDR2 SVGIG (reference sequence). The CDR3 sequence is 15 residues long. The CDR3 loop reads CAWSTGQGATDTQYF. In DNA, the CDR3 is TGTGCCTGGAGTACCGGACAGGGGGCAACAGATACGCAGTATTTT.

The V gene is TRBV4-3, the J gene TRBJ2-7; tentative D call: TRBD1 (6 bases). Germline-derived CDR1 and CDR2 are LGHNA and YSLEER. V lost 4 bases, J lost 7 bases, and 23 bases lay in between. This CDR3 has 16 residues. The CDR3 sequence: CASSRPPRDKVQEQYF. CDR3 in DNA: TGCGCCAGCAGCCGACCACCCCGGGACAAGGTCCAGGAGCAGTACTTC.

This clone showed up just once. This chain connects TRBV28 to TRBJ1-1; 9 nucleotides align to TRBD1. Germline V gene sequence: CDR1 MDHEN, CDR2 SYDVKM. This CDR3 spans 14 amino acids. With 4 bases clipped from V and 1 base from J, the junction kept 1 base outside the gene matches. The CDR3, as DNA: TGTGCCAGCAGTTCGGGACAGGGGAACACTGAAGCTTTCTTT. The encoded protein is CASSSGQGNTEAFF.

The rearrangement joins TRBV6-5 to TRBJ2-7, with 7 bases matching TRBD2. The junction had 4 bases not matched to a gene; V was cut back by 6 bases and J by 2 bases. Germline lookup yields CDR1 MNHEY and CDR2 SVGAGI. The CDR3 contains 13 residues. The CDR3 sequence is CASSPAGAYEQYF. The CDR3 nucleotides read TGTGCCAGCAGCCCCGCGGGGGCCTACGAGCAGTACTTC.

The gene calls are TRBV7-2 and TRBJ2-4, with D possibly being TRBD1 (6 bases). The CDR3 totals 17 residues. The germline V gene encodes CDR1 SGHTA and CDR2 FQGNSA. V was clipped by 0 bases and J by 3 bases, with 15 bases between them. CDR3 loop: CASSLAVGARGKNIQYF. As DNA, the CDR3 is TGTGCCAGCAGCTTAGCGGTGGGGGCGAGGGGCAAAAACATTCAGTACTTC.

The DNA for the CDR3 is TGTGCCAGCAGTTACTCATCGGCGGCTGGAAACACCATATATTTT. Its protein is CASSYSSAAGNTIYF. The chain joins TRBV6-2 or TRBV6-3 to TRBJ1-3; the D is unclear. The CDR3 is 15 amino acids. Germline V lookup: CDR1 MNHEY, CDR2 SVGEGT. V lost 0 bases and J lost 2, with 8 bases in between.

This clone occurred a few times. An end of the junction does not agree with germline; a read error may underlie this. The CDR3 DNA follows: TGTGCCAGCAGAGAAGGGACAGCTAATCAGCCCCAGCATTTT. Translated: CASREGTANQPQHF. The chain is built from TRBV6-1 and TRBJ1-5, with 7 positions matching TRBD1. The CDR3 runs to 14 residues. CDR1 and CDR2 from the germline V gene are MNHNS and SASEGT.

The chain joins TRBV28 to TRBJ1-1, with 8 positions matching TRBD1. Germline V gene lookup returns CDR1 MDHEN and CDR2 SYDVKM. The CDR3 consists of 17 residues. V gave up 3 bases and J gave up 4 bases; unmatched junction bases: 13. The CDR3, as DNA: TGTGCCAGCAGTTTGAGTCCTCACAGGGGGTTGAGCACTGAAGCTTTCTTT. Translation gives CASSLSPHRGLSTEAFF.

This rearrangement joins TRBV9 to TRBJ2-5; 10 bases map to TRBD2. V shed 2 bases, J shed 8 bases, and the junction held 9 bases outside the gene matches. The CDR3 totals 15 residues. Germline CDR1 reads SGDLS; CDR2 reads YYNGEE. For the CDR3, the DNA is TGTGCCAGCAGCGTCGGGTGGGGGACTAGCGTTACCCAGTACTTC. It yields the protein CASSVGWGTSVTQYF.